The 24 T cell receptor beta chains listed next were all sequenced from one sample in a study of blood T cells in healthy people across ages. It was with a sample-barcoded 5' primer and a J-beta primer mix that a second PCR of roughly 7 to 12 cycles was run. TCRdb itself ran the 5' RACE reads through MiXCR, one entry per CDR3 protein. This repertoire shows approximately 790,000 distinct CDR3 sequences, around 62% found once; its top ten account for about a quarter. Sequenced: blood. Every receptor here comes from a man younger than 40 in good health.

In its sample, this clonotype was seen a few times. V is TRBV10-3 and J is TRBJ1-2; D unclear. The germline V and J ends were trimmed by 0 bases and 8 bases, with 10 bases remaining between them. This CDR3 spans 13 amino acids. Germline CDR1 and CDR2: ENHRY and SYGVKD. CDR3 DNA sequence: TGTGCCATCAGTGAGTCAGCCGACAACGGCTACACCTTC. It encodes CAISESADNGYTF.

The count of this clonotype is one. The rearrangement links TRBV29-1 to TRBJ2-2, with a tentative D call TRBD2 (7 bases). The germline V gene has CDR1 SQVTM and CDR2 ANQGSEA. Trimming took 4 bases from V and 9 from J, leaving 18 bases between them. The CDR3 contains 14 residues. The DNA of the CDR3 is TGCAGCGTTGGACAGGCTTGGGAGGGTCGGGAGCTGTTTTTT. As protein: CSVGQAWEGRELFF.

This sequence joins TRBV6-2 or TRBV6-3 and TRBJ2-7; D ambiguous. Judging by the DNA end, TRBJ2-5 fits better; the J call may be wrong. Per germline, CDR1 MNHEY and CDR2 SVGEGT. This CDR3 is 12 amino acids long. The CDR3 sequence: CASSYARETQYF. In DNA, the CDR3 is TGTGCCAGCAGTTACGCGCGGGAGACCCAGTACTTC.

The chain links TRBV3-1 to TRBJ2-3, with 7 bases identical to TRBD2. Germline lookup yields CDR1 LGHDT and CDR2 YNNKEL (reference sequence). With 4 bases clipped from V and 5 bases from J, the junction kept 15 bases outside the gene matches. The CDR3 has 17 amino acids. This chain's CDR3 is CASSLGVLAGAGDTQYF. For the CDR3, the DNA is TGTGCCAGCAGCCTAGGGGTTCTTGCGGGAGCAGGAGATACGCAGTATTTT.

The chain joins TRBV6-5 to TRBJ1-6, with D uncertain. Germline CDR1 is MNHEY and CDR2 is SVGAGI. Trimming pared 7 bases from V and 9 bases from J, leaving 13 bases between. The CDR3 loop spans 13 amino acids. CDR3: CASTDGSLSPLHF. The CDR3 DNA follows: TGTGCCAGCACTGACGGTAGCCTTTCACCCCTCCACTTT.

The genes are TRBV4-2 and TRBJ2-5, with 9 bases identical to TRBD2. The CDR3 extends over 19 amino acids. The germline V gene has CDR1 LGHNA and CDR2 YNFKEQ. The ends lost 0 bases at V and 4 bases at J; junction bases unmatched: 15. The CDR3 here is CASSQDQGRLAGYGETQYF. The CDR3 DNA reads as TGTGCCAGCAGCCAAGATCAGGGCCGTCTAGCGGGGTACGGAGAGACCCAGTACTTC.

The chain is built from TRBV3-1 and TRBJ1-2; D not resolved. Germline V gene lookup returns CDR1 LGHDT and CDR2 YNNKEL (reference sequence). V was clipped by 1 base and J by 7 bases, with 10 bases between them. This CDR3 is built from 13 residues. For the CDR3, the DNA is TGTGCCAGCAGCCAAGGAACAGCCTTTGGCTACACCTTC. Translation: CASSQGTAFGYTF.

In its sample, this clonotype was seen once. The rearrangement links TRBV7-6 to TRBJ2-1; 7 positions agree with TRBD1. There are 16 residues in the CDR3. V shed 2 bases and J 8 bases; nucleotides not matched to a gene: 12. Germline lookup yields CDR1 SGHVS and CDR2 FNYEAQ. The CDR3 region has the DNA TGTGCCAGCAGCTTAAGCGAGCCGAGCAGGGGGTATGAGCAGTTCTTC. It translates to CASSLSEPSRGYEQFF.

This clonotype was picked up a small number of times. The chain recombines TRBV7-2 with TRBJ2-1, with TRBD1 matching 7 bases. This CDR3 is built from 16 residues. CDR1 and CDR2 from the germline V gene are SGHTA and FQGNSA. Trimming removed 0 bases from V and 4 bases from J; junction bases left unmatched: 6. The CDR3 loop is CASSLAQGQIYNEQFF. The CDR3 DNA sequence: TGTGCCAGCAGCTTAGCCCAGGGACAGATATACAATGAGCAGTTCTTC.

This clonotype was seen only a few times. V usage is TRBV7-2 and J usage is TRBJ2-7; TRBD2 is a possible D gene (7 bases). Near its end, the DNA agrees better with TRBJ2-5, so the J call may be wrong. CDR1 is SGHTA and CDR2 is FQGNSA in the germline V gene. The CDR3 spans 15 residues. The CDR3 loop reads CASSLNGGTSETQYF. The CDR3 DNA reads TGTGCCAGCAGCTTAAACGGGGGGACAAGCGAGACCCAGTACTTC.

The chain carries TRBV4-3 and TRBJ1-2; D ambiguous. Germline V lookup: CDR1 LGHNA, CDR2 YSLEER. This CDR3 has 14 residues. Trimming shortened V by 1 base and J by 3 bases, and 9 bases separated the two germline ends. The CDR3 here is CASSQVQEHYGYTF. In DNA, the CDR3 is TGCGCCAGCAGCCAAGTCCAGGAACACTATGGCTACACCTTC.

The V call is TRBV25-1, the J call TRBJ1-6; D not certain. Germline CDR1 MGHDK, CDR2 SYGVNS. The CDR3 extends over 17 amino acids. Trimming removed 2 bases at V and 0 bases at J, with 11 bases between. Written as DNA, the CDR3 is TGTGCCAGCAGTGAAACTCCGGATAGCTCCTATAATTCACCCCTCCACTTT. Its protein is CASSETPDSSYNSPLHF. Full variable domain (missing parts from reference TRBV25-1 and TRBJ1-6): EADIYQTPRYLVIGTGKKITLECSQTMGHDKMYWYQQDPGMELHLIHYSYGVNSTEKGDLSSESTVSRIRTEHFPLTLESARPSHTSQYLCASSETPDSSYNSPLHFGNGTRLTVT.

Only a few counts were recorded for this clonotype. The chain employs TRBV6-5 and TRBJ2-5; 8 bases fit TRBD1. With 0 bases clipped from V and 3 bases from J, the junction kept 9 bases outside the gene matches. The CDR3 loop spans 17 amino acids. Germline values: CDR1 MNHEY, CDR2 SVGAGI. DNA of the CDR3: TGTGCCAGCAGTTACTCTCAGGCAGGGGGCCGAGAAGAGACCCAGTACTTC. It translates to CASSYSQAGGREETQYF.

The chain employs TRBV13 and TRBJ2-5; D gene uncertain. Per germline, CDR1 PRHDT and CDR2 FYEKMQ (reference sequence). V lost 5 bases and J 13 bases, leaving 20 bases between the germline ends. This CDR3 has 13 residues. Here the CDR3 DNA reads TGTGCCAGCAGCGCCCCGACGGCCCTAGAGTTGTACTTC. The encoded protein is CASSAPTALELYF.

The chain joins TRBV7-3 to TRBJ1-2, with D possibly matching TRBD1 (5 bases). The V gene's germline CDR1 is SGHTA and CDR2 FQGTGA. V was shortened by 5 bases and J by 0 bases, with 28 bases between the two germline ends. The CDR3 runs 20 residues. The CDR3 sequence is CASSGTKQGGASVPNYGYTF. The CDR3 nucleotides read TGTGCCAGCAGCGGAACGAAACAAGGAGGGGCTTCAGTCCCTAACTATGGCTACACCTTC.

This clonotype showed up just a few times. The chain combines TRBV6-2 or TRBV6-3 with TRBJ2-1; 7 bases agree with TRBD2. Germline V lookup: CDR1 MNHEY, CDR2 SVGEGT. CDR3 length equals 13 residues. Unmatched junction bases numbered 1, after V lost 2 bases and J lost 6 bases. The CDR3 DNA sequence: TGTGCCAGCAGTTACGGGAGGGGCAATGAGCAGTTCTTC. This codes for CASSYGRGNEQFF.

This clonotype was seen more than once but under ten times. The chain couples TRBV12-3 or TRBV12-4 to TRBJ1-2, with D possibly TRBD1 on 5 matching bases. Trimming removed 4 bases at V and 1 base at J, with 16 bases between. This CDR3 has 16 amino acids. CDR3: CASSSHRDGINYGYTF. Written as DNA, the CDR3 is TGTGCCAGCAGTTCGCACCGGGACGGAATTAACTATGGCTACACCTTC.

CDR3 in amino acids: CASRAGFVEGYTF. The CDR3 nucleotides are TGTGCCAGCAGGGCAGGGTTTGTTGAGGGCTACACCTTC. V usage is TRBV2 and J usage is TRBJ1-2, with D maybe TRBD1 (5 bases). The germline gives CDR1 SNHLY, CDR2 FYNNEI. This CDR3 contains 13 residues. Trimming removed 6 bases from V and 8 bases from J, with 16 bases in between.

About this clonotype: An end of the junction does not agree with germline; a read error may underlie this. V is TRBV12-3 or TRBV12-4 and J is TRBJ1-2; the D gene is possibly TRBD1 (5 bases). CDR3 size: 14 residues. Here the CDR3 reads CASTLGVGGEGCTF. Written as DNA, the CDR3 is TGTGCCAGCACTCTTGGGGTCGGGGGAGAGGGCTGCACCTTC.

The table lists this clonotype with a count of one. The chain links TRBV20-1 to TRBJ2-1; D remains ambiguous. The CDR3 sequence is 12 residues long. CDR1 is DFQATT, CDR2 SNEGSKA, per germline (reference sequence). With 5 bases removed from V and 7 bases from J, the gap between germline ends came to 12 bases. CDR3 coding DNA: TGCAGTGCTCCTCCCTCTTGGAATGAGCAGTTCTTC. This gives the protein CSAPPSWNEQFF.

A note on this clonotype: A junction boundary mismatches the germline segment, possibly from a read error. The V and J genes are TRBV12-3 or TRBV12-4 and TRBJ2-3, with no clear D. This CDR3 is built from 16 residues. The CDR3 bases are TGTGCTAGCAGCCGTGTACAGCGACGAAGCACAGATACGCAGTATTTT. This gives the protein CASSRVQRRSTDTQYF.

The chain carries TRBV6-1 and TRBJ2-6, with D possibly matching TRBD1 (5 bases). This CDR3 has 15 amino acids. Trimming removed 3 bases from V and 2 bases from J, with 8 bases in between. Germline values: CDR1 MNHNS, CDR2 SASEGT. CDR3 sequence (DNA): TGTGCCAGCAGTGATTTAGGGGCTGGGGCCAACGTCCTGACTTTC. This encodes CASSDLGAGANVLTF.

The chain has TRBV9 and TRBJ2-2, with unresolved D. There are 14 residues in the CDR3. Trimming pared 0 bases from V and 6 bases from J, leaving 9 bases between. Germline values: CDR1 SGDLS, CDR2 YYNGEE. As DNA, the CDR3 is TGTGCCAGCAGCGTAGCCGAGGTTCCCGGGGAGCTGTTTTTT. This gives the protein CASSVAEVPGELFF.

The J gene is TRBJ2-5, the V gene TRBV10-3; D is undetermined. The germline V gene has CDR1 ENHRY and CDR2 SYGVKD. The CDR3 length is 14 residues. V lost 3 bases and J 2 bases, leaving 10 bases between the germline ends. This CDR3 reads CAISERATQETQYF. The CDR3 DNA follows: TGTGCCATCAGTGAAAGGGCTACTCAAGAGACCCAGTACTTC.